This paragraph covers one T cell receptor beta chain sequence. Its antigen is not known. The primer mix had 60 Vbeta and 13 Jbeta primers. Data came from immunoSEQ multiplex PCR; TCRdb stores just in-frame clones and leaves some out. The sample has about 170,000 clones; around 79% are singletons. The ends were cut back, 2 bases at V and 0 bases at J, with 11 bases in the middle. Germline V CDR1 and CDR2: LNHDA, SQIVND (reference sequence). This CDR3 is 15 amino acids long. This entry comes from a study of cytomegalovirus exposure and HLA in healthy donors. Study-level points and caveats: In a later analysis, TCR beta V- and J-gene trimming showed a link to a missense DCLRE1C variant. A later analysis showed TCR association rates differing by HLA locus, peaking at DRB1 and lowest at HLA-C.

The genes are TRBV19 and TRBJ2-7; D might be TRBD2 (5 bases). Sequencing was carried out using PBMCs. This sequence was found in a woman aged 50 to 60 in good health and CMV-seropositive. CDR3 in amino acids: CASSINRDTSYEQYF. The CDR3 region has the DNA TGTGCCAGTAGTATAAACCGGGATACCTCCTACGAGCAGTACTTC. The full variable domain, rest sourced from reference TRBV19 and TRBJ2-7, is DGGITQSPKYLFRKEGQNVTLSCEQNLNHDAMYWYRQDPGQGLRLIYYSQIVNDFQKGDIAEGYSVSREKKESFPLTVTSAQKNPTAFYLCASSINRDTSYEQYFGPGTRLTVT.